This passage covers 2 T cell receptor beta chains from one sample sequenced in a study of CD8 T cells in Susac syndrome. The RNA, roughly 0.45 to 1 ug, was put through reverse transcription using random hexamers. TCRdb re-derived calls from the immunoSEQ multiplex PCR reads in MiXCR, one entry per CDR3 protein. The table records 250,000 to 300,000 distinct CDR3 sequences, 75% to 85% of them present only once. Sequenced material: CD8+ T cells from PBMCs. The receptors come from a human donor with multiple sclerosis.

The chain is built from TRBV7-8 and TRBJ1-2; 8 nucleotides align to TRBD1. The V gene's germline CDR1 is SGHVS and CDR2 FQNEAQ. The CDR3 sequence is 14 residues long. V dropped 5 bases and J dropped 5; count of bases not matched to a gene: 7. The CDR3 bases are TGTGCCAGCAGCCCGACAGGGGAGCAATATGGCTACACCTTC. Protein sequence: CASSPTGEQYGYTF.

This clonotype appeared a single time. The chain employs TRBV11-2 and TRBJ1-2, with 7 bases aligning to TRBD1. CDR1 SGHAT and CDR2 FQNNGV come from the germline V gene. The trim removed 4 bases at V and 3 bases at J, leaving 11 bases unmatched. CDR3 size: 16 residues. CDR3 amino acids: CASSWGPGGQDYGYTF. The CDR3 region has the DNA TGTGCCAGCAGCTGGGGGCCAGGGGGTCAGGACTATGGCTACACCTTC.